This note documents a single TCR beta chain sequence. Its antigen is unknown. The sample comes from a study of T cell responses to AZD1222 COVID-19 vaccine. The germline CDR1 and CDR2 sequences are MDHEN and SYDVKM. The CDR3 runs to 13 residues. V was cut by 7 bases and J by 8 bases, with 17 bases left in between. Produced via immunoSEQ multiplex PCR; TCRdb's table is partial and in-frame only. Among 130,000 or so clones listed, 90% to 95% were seen once. Study-level findings and limits: The donor group comprised mostly white British people and more females; the analysis possibly underestimated clonal diversity. Repertoire samples came only from after the peak T cell response. Spike regions recognized by vaccine-associated CD4 TCRs spanned the protein, led by 160-218 and 743-854.

Sequences were derived from peripheral blood, sampled on day 0 of AZD1222 vaccination. The J gene is TRBJ1-2, the V gene TRBV28, with D hard to call. This TCR was recovered from an adult in good health. The CDR3 region is CASTSGQVYGYTF. The CDR3 nucleotides read TGTGCCAGCACCAGTGGCCAGGTTTACGGCTACACCTTC.